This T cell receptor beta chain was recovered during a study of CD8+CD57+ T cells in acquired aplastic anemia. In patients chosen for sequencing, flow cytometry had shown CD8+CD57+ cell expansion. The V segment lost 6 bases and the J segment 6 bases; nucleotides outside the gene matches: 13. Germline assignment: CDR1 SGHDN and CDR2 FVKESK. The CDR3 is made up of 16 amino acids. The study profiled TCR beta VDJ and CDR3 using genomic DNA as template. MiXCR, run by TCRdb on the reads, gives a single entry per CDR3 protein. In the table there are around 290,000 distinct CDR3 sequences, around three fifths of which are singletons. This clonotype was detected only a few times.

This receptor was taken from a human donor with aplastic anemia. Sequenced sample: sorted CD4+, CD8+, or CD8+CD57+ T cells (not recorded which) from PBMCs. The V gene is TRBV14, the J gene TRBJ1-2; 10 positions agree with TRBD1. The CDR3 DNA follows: TGTGCCAGCAGTCCACTCCTACGGACAGGGGGGCATGGCTACACCTTC. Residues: CASSPLLRTGGHGYTF.